Given below is one T cell receptor (beta chain) in context. Antigen: not known. CDR1 MNHEY and CDR2 SVGAGI come from the germline V gene. Trimming left V 4 bases short and J 2 bases short, with 15 bases between. The CDR3 length is 15 residues. Over 180 million TCR-beta sequences (from 15-18 subjects) were yielded by each sequencing run. From the 5' RACE reads, TCRdb called clonotypes with MiXCR, one entry per CDR3 protein. The sample yields 70,000 to 90,000 distinct CDR3 sequences, less than 5.5% seen once. The data stem from a study of neurological immune-mediated disorders. Findings and caveats of the study: Expanded clones shared no CDR3 amino acid sequences across subjects, suggesting private repertoires in all groups. When the repertoires were sorted by phylogenetic grouping, those of 18 of 34 multiple sclerosis patients ended up in one related-CDR3 cluster, a possible signature.

The chain uses TRBV6-5 and TRBJ2-7; the D gene is possibly TRBD1 (7 bases). This TCR derives from a woman in her thirties with multiple sclerosis. The sample was PBMCs. The CDR3 bases are TGTGCCAGCAGTTCGTCCGCAGGGGGGACCTACGAGCAGTACTTC. Translated: CASSSSAGGTYEQYF.